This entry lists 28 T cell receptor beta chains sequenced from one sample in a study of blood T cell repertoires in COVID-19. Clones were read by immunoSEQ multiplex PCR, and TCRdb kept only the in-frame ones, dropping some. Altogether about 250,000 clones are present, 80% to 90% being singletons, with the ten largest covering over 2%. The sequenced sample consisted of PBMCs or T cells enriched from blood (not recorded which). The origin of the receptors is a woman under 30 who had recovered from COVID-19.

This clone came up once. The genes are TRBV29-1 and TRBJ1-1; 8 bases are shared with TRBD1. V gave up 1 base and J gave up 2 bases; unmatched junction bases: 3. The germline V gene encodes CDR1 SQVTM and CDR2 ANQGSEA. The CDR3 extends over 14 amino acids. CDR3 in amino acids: CSVEVGQGNTEAFF. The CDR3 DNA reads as TGCAGCGTTGAAGTTGGACAGGGTAACACTGAAGCTTTCTTT.

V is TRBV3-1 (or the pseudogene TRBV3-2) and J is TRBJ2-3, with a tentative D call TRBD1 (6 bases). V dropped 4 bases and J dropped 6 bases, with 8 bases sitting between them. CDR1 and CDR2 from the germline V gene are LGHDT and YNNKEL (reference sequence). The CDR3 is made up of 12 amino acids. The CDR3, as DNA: TGTGCCAGCAGCCCTCAGGGGGATACGCAGTATTTT. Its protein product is CASSPQGDTQYF.

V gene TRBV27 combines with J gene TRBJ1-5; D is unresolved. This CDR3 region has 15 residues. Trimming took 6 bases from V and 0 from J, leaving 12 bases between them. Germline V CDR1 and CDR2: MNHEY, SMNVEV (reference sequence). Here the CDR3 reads CASSPWALSNQPQHF. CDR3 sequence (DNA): TGTGCCAGCAGCCCCTGGGCGCTTAGCAATCAGCCCCAGCATTTT.

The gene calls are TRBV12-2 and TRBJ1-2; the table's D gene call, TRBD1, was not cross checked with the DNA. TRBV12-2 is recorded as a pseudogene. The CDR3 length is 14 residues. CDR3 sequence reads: CASRLARQADGYTF. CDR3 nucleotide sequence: TGTGCAAGTCGCTTAGCGAGACAGGCAGATGGCTACACCTTC.

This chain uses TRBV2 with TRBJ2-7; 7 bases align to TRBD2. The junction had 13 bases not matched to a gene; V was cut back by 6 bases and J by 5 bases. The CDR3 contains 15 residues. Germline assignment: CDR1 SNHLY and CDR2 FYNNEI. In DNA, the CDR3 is TGTGCCAGCAGGAGCGGAGCGGGGAGGAAAGACGAGCAGTACTTC. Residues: CASRSGAGRKDEQYF.

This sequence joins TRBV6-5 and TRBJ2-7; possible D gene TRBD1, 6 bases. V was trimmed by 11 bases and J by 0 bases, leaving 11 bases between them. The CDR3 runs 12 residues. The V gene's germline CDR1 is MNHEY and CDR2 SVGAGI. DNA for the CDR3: TGTGCCGACCGGGACACCTCCTACGAGCAGTACTTC. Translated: CADRDTSYEQYF.

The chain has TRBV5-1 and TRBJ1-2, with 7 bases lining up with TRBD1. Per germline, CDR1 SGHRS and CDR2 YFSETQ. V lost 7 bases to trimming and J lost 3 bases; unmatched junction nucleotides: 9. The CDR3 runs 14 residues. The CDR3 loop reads CASRWTGPDYGYTF. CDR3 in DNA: TGCGCCAGCCGATGGACAGGTCCAGACTATGGCTACACCTTC.

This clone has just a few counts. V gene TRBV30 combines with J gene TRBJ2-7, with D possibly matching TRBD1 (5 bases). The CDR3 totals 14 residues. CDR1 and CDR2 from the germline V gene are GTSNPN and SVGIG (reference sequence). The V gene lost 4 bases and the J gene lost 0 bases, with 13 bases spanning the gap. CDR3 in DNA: TGTGCCTGGAATGTCAGGGAAAGCTCCTACGAGCAGTACTTC. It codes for CAWNVRESSYEQYF.

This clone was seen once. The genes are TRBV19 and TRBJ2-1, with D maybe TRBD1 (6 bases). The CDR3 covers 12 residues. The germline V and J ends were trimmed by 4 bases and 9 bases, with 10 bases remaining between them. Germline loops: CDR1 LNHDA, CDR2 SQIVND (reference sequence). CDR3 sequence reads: CASSKGVVEQFF. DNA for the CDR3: TGTGCCAGTAGTAAGGGGGTGGTTGAGCAGTTCTTC.

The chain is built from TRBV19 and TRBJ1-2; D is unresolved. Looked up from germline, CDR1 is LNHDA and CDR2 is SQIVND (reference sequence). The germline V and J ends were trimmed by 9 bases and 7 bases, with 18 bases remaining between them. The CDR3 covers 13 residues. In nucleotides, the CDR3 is TGTGCCAGCGAGGGAGGGAGGGTGCGTGGCTACACCTTC. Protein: CASEGGRVRGYTF.

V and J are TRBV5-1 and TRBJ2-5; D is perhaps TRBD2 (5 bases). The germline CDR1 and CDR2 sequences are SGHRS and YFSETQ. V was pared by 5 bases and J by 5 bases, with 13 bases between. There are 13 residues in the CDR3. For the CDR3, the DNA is TGCGCCAGCAGGGACGGGGAGTCGGAGACCCAGTACTTC. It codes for CASRDGESETQYF.

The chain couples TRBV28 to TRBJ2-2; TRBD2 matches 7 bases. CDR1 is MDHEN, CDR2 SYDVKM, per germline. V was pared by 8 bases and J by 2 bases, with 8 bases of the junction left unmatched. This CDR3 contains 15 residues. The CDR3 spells CASATGGPNTGELFF. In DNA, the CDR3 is TGTGCCAGCGCCACGGGGGGTCCCAACACCGGGGAGCTGTTTTTT.

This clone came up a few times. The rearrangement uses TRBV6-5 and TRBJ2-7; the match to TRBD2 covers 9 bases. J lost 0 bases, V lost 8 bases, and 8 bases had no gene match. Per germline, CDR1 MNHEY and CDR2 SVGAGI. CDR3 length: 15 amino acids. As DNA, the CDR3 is TGTGCCAGCGCGGAAGCGGGGGGTAGCTCCTACGAGCAGTACTTC. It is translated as CASAEAGGSSYEQYF.

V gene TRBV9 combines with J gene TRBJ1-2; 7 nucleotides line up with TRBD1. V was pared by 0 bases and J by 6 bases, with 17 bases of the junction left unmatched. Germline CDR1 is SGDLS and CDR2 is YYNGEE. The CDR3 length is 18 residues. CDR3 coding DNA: TGTGCCAGCAGCGTAGCCCATACCCCTAAGACAGGGTTGGATGGCTACACCTTC. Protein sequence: CASSVAHTPKTGLDGYTF.

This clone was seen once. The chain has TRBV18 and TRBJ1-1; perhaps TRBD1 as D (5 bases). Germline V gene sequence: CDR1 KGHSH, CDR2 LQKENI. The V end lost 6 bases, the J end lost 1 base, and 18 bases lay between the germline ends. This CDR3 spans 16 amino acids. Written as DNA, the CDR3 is TGTGCCAGCTCCGAAACGCCACCTACAGGGAACACTGAAGCTTTCTTT. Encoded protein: CASSETPPTGNTEAFF. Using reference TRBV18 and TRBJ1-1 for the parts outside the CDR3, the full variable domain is NAGVMQNPRHLVRRRGQEARLRCSPMKGHSHVYWYRQLPEEGLKFMVYLQKENIIDESGMPKERFSAEFPKEGPSILRIQQVVRGDSAAYFCASSETPPTGNTEAFFGQGTRLTVV.

As DNA, the CDR3 is TGTGCCAGCAGCTTCGACAGGGCGAACTATGGCTACACCTTC. Protein: CASSFDRANYGYTF. The chain links TRBV5-4 to TRBJ1-2, with 7 bases matching TRBD1. The CDR3 runs 14 residues. V was clipped by 2 bases and J by 2 bases; unmatched bases: 3. Germline loops: CDR1 SGHNT, CDR2 YYREEE (reference sequence).

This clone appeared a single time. In DNA form, the CDR3 reads TGTGCCAGCAGCTTAAGTCTAGCGGGCCCCGAGGCGTACTTC. Amino acids: CASSLSLAGPEAYF. The V call is TRBV7-6, the J call TRBJ2-7, with 8 nucleotides matching TRBD2. Per the germline V gene, CDR1 is SGHVS and CDR2 is FNYEAQ. This CDR3 has 14 residues. The ends lost 2 bases at V and 12 bases at J; junction bases unmatched: 12.

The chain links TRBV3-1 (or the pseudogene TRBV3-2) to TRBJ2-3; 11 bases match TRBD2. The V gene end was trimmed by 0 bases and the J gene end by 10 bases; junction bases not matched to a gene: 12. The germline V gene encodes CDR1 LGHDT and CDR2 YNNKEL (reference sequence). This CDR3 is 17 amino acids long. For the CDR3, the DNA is TGTGCCAGCAGCCAAGATAATAGACTAGCGGGGTCTGATGCGCAGTATTTT. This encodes CASSQDNRLAGSDAQYF.

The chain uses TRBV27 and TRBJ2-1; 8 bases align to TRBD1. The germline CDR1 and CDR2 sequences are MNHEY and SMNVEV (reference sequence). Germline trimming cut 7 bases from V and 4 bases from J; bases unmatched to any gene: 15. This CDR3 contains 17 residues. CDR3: CASKRTGLSTSYNEQFF. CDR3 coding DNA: TGTGCCAGCAAACGGACAGGGCTCTCCACCTCTTACAATGAGCAGTTCTTC.

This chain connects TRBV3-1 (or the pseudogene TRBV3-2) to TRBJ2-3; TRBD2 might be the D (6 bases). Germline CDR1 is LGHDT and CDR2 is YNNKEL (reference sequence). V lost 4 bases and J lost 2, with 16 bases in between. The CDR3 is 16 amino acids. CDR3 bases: TGTGCCAGCAGCCCCGTAGGCGGGGCCCTCACAGATACGCAGTATTTT. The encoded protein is CASSPVGGALTDTQYF.

The CDR3 region is CASLERGSYNEQFF. CDR3 sequence (DNA): TGTGCCAGTCTAGAGCGGGGGTCCTACAATGAGCAGTTCTTC. V is TRBV6-5 and J is TRBJ2-1; the match to TRBD2 covers 8 bases. With V trimmed by 9 bases and J by 1 base, 5 bases remained unmatched. There are 14 residues in the CDR3. In germline, CDR1 is MNHEY, CDR2 SVGAGI.

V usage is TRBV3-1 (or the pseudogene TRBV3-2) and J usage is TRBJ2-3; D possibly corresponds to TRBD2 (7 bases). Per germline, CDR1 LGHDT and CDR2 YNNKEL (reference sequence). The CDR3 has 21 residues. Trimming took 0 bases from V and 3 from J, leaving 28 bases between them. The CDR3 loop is CASSQDRGSRGGYDPTDTQYF. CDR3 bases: TGTGCCAGCAGCCAAGATCGGGGTTCTAGGGGGGGATATGATCCGACAGATACGCAGTATTTT.

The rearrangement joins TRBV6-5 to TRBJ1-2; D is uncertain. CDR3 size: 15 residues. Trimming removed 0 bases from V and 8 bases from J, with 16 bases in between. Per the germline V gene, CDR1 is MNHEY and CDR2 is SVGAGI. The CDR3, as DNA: TGTGCCAGCAGTTACTCGGGAAGGGAGGTTGACGGCTACACCTTC. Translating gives CASSYSGREVDGYTF.

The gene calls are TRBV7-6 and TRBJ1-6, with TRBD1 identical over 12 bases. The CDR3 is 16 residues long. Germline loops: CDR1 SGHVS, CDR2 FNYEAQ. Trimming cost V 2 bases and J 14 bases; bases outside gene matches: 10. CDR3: CASSLTGTGGALSLHF. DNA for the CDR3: TGTGCCAGCAGCTTAACCGGGACAGGGGGCGCGTTATCCCTCCACTTT.

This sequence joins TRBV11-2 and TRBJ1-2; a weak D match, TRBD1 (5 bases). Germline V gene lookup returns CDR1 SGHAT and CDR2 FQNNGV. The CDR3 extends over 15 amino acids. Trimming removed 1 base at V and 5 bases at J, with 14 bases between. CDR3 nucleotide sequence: TGTGCCAGCAGCTTAGGACAGAGCCAGTATTATGGCTACACCTTC. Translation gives CASSLGQSQYYGYTF.

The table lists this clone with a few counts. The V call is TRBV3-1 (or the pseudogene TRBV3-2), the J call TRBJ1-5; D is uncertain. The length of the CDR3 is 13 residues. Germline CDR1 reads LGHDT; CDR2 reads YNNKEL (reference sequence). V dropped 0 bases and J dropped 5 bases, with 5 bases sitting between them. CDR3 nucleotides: TGTGCCAGCAGCCAAGATATAGATCAGCCCCAGCATTTT. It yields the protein CASSQDIDQPQHF.

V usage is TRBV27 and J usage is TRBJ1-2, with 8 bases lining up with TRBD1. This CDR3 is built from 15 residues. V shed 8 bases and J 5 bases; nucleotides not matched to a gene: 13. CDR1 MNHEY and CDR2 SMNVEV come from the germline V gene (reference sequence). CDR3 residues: CASSITGTGLYGYTF. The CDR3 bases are TGTGCCAGCTCCATCACTGGGACAGGCCTTTATGGCTACACCTTC.

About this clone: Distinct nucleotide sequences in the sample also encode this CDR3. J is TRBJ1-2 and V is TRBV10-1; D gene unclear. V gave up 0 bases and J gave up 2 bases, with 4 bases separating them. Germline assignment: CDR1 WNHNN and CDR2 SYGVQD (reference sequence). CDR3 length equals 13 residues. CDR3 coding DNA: TGCGCCAGCAGTGAGTCCGGGAACTATGGCTACACCTTC. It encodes CASSESGNYGYTF.